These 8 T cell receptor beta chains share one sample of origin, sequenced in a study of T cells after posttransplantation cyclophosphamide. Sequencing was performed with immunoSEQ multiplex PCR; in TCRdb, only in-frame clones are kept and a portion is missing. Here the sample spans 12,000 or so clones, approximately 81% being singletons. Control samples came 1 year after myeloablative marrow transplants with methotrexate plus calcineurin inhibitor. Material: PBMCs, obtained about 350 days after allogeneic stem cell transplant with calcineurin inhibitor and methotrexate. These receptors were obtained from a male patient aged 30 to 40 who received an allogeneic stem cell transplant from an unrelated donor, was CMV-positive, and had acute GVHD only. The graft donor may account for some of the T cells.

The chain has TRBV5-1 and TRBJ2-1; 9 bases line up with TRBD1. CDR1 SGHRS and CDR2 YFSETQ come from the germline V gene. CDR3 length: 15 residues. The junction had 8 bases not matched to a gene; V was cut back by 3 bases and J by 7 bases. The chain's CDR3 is CASSSSGTGYNEQFF. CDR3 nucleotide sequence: TGCGCCAGCAGCTCGTCCGGGACAGGGTATAATGAGCAGTTCTTC. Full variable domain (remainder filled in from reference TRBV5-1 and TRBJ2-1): KAGVTQTPRYLIKTRGQQVTLSCSPISGHRSVSWYQQTPGQGLQFLFEYFSETQRNKGNFPGRFSGRQFSNSRSEMNVSTLELGDSALYLCASSSSGTGYNEQFFGPGTRLTVL.

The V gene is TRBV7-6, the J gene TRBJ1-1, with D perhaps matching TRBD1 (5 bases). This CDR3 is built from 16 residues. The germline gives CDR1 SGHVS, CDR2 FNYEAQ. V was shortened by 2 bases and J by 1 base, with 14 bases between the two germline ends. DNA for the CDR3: TGTGCCAGCAGCTTACAGACAGCTAAGGGGAACACTGAAGCTTTCTTT. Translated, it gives CASSLQTAKGNTEAFF.

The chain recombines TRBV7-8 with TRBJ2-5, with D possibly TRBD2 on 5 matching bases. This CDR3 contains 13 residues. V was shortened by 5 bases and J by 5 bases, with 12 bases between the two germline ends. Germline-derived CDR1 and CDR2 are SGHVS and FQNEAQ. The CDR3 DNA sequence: TGTGCCAGCAGCCGTACTAGAGTTGAGACCCAGTACTTC. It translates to CASSRTRVETQYF.

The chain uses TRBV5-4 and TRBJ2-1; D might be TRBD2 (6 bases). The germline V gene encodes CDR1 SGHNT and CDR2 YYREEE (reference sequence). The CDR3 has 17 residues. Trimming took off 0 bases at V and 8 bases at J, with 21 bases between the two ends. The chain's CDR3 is CASSLGGIGTRPDEQFF. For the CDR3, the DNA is TGTGCCAGCAGCTTGGGGGGGATCGGGACTCGTCCCGATGAGCAGTTCTTC.

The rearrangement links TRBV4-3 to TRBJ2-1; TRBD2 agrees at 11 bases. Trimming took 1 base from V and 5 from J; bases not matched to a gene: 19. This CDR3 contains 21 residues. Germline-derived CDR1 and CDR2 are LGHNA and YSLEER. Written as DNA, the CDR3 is TGCGCCAGCAGCCAAGCTCTGCCCCATAGCGGGGGGGCTAGTATCGACAATGAGCAGTTCTTC. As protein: CASSQALPHSGGASIDNEQFF.

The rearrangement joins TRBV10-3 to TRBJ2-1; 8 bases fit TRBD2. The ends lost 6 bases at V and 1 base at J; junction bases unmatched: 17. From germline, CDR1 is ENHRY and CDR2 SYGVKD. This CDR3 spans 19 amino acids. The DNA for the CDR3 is TGTGCCATCAGCGACCTGGGAGGCGGGAGGACCTCGTCCTACAATGAGCAGTTCTTC. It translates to CAISDLGGGRTSSYNEQFF.

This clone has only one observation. CDR3 sequence: CASEALTNEQYF. CDR3 coding DNA: TGCGCCAGCGAGGCACTAACCAACGAGCAGTACTTC. The chain carries TRBV10-2 and TRBJ2-7; D unclear. Trimming removed 8 bases from V and 5 bases from J, with 13 bases in between. This CDR3 has 12 amino acids. Germline CDR1 WSHSY, CDR2 SAAADI.

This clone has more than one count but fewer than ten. The CDR3 spells CASSAPGHHSGEQYF. The CDR3 DNA reads TGTGCCAGCAGCGCCCCCGGGCATCACTCGGGGGAGCAGTACTTC. The chain is built from TRBV13 and TRBJ2-7; a possible D gene is TRBD2 (5 bases). CDR1 is PRHDT, CDR2 FYEKMQ, per germline (reference sequence). This CDR3 region has 15 residues. Trimming stripped 5 bases from V and 7 bases from J, with 21 bases between.